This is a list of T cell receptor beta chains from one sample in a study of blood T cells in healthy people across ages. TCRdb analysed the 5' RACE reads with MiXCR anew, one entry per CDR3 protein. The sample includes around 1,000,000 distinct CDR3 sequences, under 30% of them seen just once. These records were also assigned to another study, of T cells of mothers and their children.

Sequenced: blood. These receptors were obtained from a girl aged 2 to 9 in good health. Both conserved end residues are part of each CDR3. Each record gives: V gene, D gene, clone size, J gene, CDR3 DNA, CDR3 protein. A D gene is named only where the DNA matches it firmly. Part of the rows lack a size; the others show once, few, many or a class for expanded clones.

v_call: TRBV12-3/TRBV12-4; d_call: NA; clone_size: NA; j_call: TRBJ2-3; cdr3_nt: TGTGCCAGCACCCAGAGCGGCCAGCGCACAGATACGGAGTATTTT; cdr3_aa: CASTQSGQRTDTEYF
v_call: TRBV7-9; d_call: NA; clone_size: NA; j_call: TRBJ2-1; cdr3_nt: TGTGCCAGCAGTCGTACAGGGATGTTAGACAATGAGCAGTTCTTC; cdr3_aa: CASSRTGMLDNEQFF
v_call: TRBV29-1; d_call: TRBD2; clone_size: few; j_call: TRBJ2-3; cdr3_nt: TGCAGCGTGGAGACTAGCGGACCTTACACAGATACGCAGTATTTT; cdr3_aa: CSVETSGPYTDTQYF
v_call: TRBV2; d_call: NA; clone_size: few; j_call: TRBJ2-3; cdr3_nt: TGTGCCAGCAGTGAAATTTTCGGGGCAGCCATCACAGATACGCAGTATTTT; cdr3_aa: CASSEIFGAAITDTQYF
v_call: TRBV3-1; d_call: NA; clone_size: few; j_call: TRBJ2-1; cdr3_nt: TGTGCCAGCAGCCAGACTTCGATTGAGCAGTTCTTC; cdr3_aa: CASSQTSIEQFF
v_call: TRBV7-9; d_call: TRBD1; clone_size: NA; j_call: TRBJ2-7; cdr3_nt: TGTGCCAGCAGCTTAGCCCAGGGGGATTCCTACGAGCAGTACTTC; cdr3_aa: CASSLAQGDSYEQYF
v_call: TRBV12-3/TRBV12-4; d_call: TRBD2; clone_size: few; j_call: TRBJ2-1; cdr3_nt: TGTGCCAGCAAGAAGCGGGGGGTCTACAATGAGCAGTTCTTC; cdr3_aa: CASKKRGVYNEQFF
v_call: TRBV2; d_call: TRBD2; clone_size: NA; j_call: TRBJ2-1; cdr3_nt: TGTGCCAGCTACAGCGGGGGGTCGGATGAGCAGTTCTTC; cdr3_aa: CASYSGGSDEQFF
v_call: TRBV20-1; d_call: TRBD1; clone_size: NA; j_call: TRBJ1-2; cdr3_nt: TGCAGTGCTAGGGTAGGACAGGCAGCTAACTATGGCAACACCTTC; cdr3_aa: CSARVGQAANYGNTF
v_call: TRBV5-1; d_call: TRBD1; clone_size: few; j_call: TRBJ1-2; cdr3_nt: TGCGCCAGCAGCTTGAGCGGACAGGTTGATGGCTACACCTTC; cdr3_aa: CASSLSGQVDGYTF
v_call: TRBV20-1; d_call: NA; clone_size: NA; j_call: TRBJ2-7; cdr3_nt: TGCAGTGCTAGAGATAGTTCTAACTCCTACGAGCAGTACTTC; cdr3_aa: CSARDSSNSYEQYF
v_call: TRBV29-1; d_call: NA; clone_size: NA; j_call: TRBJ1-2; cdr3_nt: TGCAGCGCTGAAGCTTTTGAGGGCTACACCTTC; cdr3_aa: CSAEAFEGYTF
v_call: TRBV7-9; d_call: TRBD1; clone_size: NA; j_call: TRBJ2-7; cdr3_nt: TGTGCCAGCACCCGGACAGGGGGCCCTCAAAAATACGAGCAGTACTTC; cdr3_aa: CASTRTGGPQKYEQYF
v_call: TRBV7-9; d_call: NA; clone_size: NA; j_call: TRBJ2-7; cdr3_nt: TGTGCCAGCAGCTTCACTGGGGGCGGTTACGAGCAGTACTTC; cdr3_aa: CASSFTGGGYEQYF
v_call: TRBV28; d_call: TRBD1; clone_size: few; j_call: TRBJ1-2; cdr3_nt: TGTGCCAGCAGTCCCGACAGGGACGGCTACACCTTC; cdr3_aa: CASSPDRDGYTF
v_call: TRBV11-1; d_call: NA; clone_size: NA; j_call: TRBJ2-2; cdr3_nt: TGTGCCAGCAGCCTACGGGACAACCTTGTTCTCACCGGGGAGCTGTTTTTT; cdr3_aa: CASSLRDNLVLTGELFF
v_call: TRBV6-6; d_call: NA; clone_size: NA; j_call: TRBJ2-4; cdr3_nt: TGTACCAGCAATTCCCATTTTGACGGAAACATTCAGTACTTC; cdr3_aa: CTSNSHFDGNIQYF
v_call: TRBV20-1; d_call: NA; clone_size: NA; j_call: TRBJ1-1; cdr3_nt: TGCAGTGCTAGACGGGGGGCGACGAACACTGAAGCTTTCTTT; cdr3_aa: CSARRGATNTEAFF
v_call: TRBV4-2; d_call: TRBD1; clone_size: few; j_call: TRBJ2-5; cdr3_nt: TGTGCCAGCAGCCCGGGACAGACCTACCAAGAGACCCAGTACTTC; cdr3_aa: CASSPGQTYQETQYF
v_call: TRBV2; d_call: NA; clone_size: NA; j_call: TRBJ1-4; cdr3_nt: TGTGCCAGCAGTGGGGTCGGGACGAACGAGGGGGAAAAACTGTTTTTT; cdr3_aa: CASSGVGTNEGEKLFF
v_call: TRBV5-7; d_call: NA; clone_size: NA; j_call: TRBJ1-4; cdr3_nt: TGTGCCAGCAGCTTACCCGGGGGAAAACTGTTTTTT; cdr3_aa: CASSLPGGKLFF
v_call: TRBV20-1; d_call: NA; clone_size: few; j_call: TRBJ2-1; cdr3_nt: TGCAGTGCTAGAGATCTCTTGGATGAGCAGTTCTTC; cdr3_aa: CSARDLLDEQFF
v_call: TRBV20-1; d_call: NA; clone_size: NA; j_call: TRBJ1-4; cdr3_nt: TGCAGTGCTAGAGATGGGGACGGCGCCTCGGGAGAAAAACTGTTTTTT; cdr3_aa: CSARDGDGASGEKLFF
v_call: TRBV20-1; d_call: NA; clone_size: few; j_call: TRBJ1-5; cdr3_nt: TGCAGTGCCGAGGGTCTGGGCAATCAGCCCCAGCATTTT; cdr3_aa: CSAEGLGNQPQHF
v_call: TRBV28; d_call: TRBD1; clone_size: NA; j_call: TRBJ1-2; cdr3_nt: TGTGCCAGCACCATACAGGGGGCGGGGGGCTACACCTTC; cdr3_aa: CASTIQGAGGYTF
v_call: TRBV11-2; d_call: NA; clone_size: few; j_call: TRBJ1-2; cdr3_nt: TGTGCCAGCAGCTTAGAATCTTGGGGATTCGGCTATGGCTACACCTTC; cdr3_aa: CASSLESWGFGYGYTF
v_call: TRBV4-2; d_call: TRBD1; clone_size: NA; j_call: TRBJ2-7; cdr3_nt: TGTGCCAGCAGCCAAGGACAGGGGTCCGAGCAGTACTTC; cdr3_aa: CASSQGQGSEQYF
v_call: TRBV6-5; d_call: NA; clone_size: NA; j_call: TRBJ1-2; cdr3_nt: TGTGCCAGCAGTTACTCCGGGCACCATGGCTACACCTTC; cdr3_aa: CASSYSGHHGYTF
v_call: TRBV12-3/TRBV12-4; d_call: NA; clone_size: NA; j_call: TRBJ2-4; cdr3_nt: TGTGCCAGCAAAGGGGAAATTAACATTCAGTACTTC; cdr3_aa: CASKGEINIQYF
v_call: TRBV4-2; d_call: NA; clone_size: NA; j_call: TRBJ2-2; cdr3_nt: TGTGCCAGCAGCCAAGATCAAACCGGCCCCGGCCCCACCGGGGAGCTGTTTTTT; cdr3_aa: CASSQDQTGPGPTGELFF
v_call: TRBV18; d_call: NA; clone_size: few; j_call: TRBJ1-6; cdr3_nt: TGTGCCAGCTCATTGAAGGGGGAAAATTCACCCCTCCACTTT; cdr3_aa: CASSLKGENSPLHF
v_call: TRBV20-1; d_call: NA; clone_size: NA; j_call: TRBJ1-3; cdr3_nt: TGCAGTGCTGGTACGAGGGGGATCTCAGCCGGAAACACCATATATTTT; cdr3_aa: CSAGTRGISAGNTIYF
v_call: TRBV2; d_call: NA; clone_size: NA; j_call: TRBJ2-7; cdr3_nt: TGTGCCAGCACACGACTATTATCCTACGAGCAGTACTTC; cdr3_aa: CASTRLLSYEQYF